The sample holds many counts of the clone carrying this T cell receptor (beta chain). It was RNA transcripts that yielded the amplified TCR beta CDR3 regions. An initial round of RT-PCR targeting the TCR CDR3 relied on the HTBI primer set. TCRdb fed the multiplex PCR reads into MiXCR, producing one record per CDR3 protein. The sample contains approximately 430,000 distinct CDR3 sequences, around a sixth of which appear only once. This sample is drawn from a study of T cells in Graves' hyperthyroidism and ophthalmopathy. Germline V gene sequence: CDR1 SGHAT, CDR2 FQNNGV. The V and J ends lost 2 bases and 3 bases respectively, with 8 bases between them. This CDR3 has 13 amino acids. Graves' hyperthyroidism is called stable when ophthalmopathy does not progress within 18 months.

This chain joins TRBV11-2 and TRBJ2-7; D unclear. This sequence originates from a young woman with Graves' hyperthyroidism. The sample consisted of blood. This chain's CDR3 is CASSLTPVYEQYF. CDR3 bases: TGTGCCAGCAGCTTAACCCCCGTCTACGAGCAGTACTTC.